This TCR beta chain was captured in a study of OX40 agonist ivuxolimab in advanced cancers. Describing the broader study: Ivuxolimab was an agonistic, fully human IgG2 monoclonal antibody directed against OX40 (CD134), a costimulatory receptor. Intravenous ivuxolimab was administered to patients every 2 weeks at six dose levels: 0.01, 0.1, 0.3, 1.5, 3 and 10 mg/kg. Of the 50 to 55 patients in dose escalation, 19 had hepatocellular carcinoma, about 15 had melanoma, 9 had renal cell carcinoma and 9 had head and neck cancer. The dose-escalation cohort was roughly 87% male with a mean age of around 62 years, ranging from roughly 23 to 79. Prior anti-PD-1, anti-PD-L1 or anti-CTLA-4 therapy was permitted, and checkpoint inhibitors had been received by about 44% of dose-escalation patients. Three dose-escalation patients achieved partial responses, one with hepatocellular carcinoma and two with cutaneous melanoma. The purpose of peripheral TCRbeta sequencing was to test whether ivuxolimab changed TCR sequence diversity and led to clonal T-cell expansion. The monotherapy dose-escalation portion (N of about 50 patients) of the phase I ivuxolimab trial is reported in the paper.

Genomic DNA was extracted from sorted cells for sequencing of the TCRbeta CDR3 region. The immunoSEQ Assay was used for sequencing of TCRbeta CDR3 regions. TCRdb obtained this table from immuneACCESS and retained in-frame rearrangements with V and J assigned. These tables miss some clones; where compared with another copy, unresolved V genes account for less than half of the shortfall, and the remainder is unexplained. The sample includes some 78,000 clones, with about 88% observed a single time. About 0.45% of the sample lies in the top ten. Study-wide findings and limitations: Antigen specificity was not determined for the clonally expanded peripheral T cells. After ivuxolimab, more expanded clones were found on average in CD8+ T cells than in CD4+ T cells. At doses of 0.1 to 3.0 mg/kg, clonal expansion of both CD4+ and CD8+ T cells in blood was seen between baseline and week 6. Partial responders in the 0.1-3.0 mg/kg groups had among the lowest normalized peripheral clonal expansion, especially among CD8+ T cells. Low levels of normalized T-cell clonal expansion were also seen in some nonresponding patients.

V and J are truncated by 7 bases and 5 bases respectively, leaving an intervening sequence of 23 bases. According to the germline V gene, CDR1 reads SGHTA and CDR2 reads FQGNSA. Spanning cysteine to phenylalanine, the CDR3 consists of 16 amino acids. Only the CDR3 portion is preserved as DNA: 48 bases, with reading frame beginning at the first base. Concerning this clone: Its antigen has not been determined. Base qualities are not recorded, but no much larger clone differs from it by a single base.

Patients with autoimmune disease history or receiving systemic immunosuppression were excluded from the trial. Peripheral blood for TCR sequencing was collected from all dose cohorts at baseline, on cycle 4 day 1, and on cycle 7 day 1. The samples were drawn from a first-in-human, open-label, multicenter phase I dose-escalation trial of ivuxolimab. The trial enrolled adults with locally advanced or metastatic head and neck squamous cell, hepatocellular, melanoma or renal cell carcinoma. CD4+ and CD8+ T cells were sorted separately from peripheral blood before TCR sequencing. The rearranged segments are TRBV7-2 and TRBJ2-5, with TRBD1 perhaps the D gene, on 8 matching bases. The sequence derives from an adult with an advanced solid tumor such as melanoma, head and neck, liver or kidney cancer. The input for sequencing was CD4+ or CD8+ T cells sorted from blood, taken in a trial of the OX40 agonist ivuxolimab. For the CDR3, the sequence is CASTLYRGGRSETQYF. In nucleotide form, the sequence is TGTGCCAGCACCCTTTACAGGGGGGGGAGGTCGGAGACCCAGTACTTC.